This T cell receptor beta chain was retrieved from a study of coeliac disease (dated by TCRdb to the early 2020s). Study-wide context: Each coeliac patient was placed into one of three groups: newly diagnosed active disease, refractory coeliac disease type I, or disease controlled by a gluten-free diet. Because high-resolution HLA typing was not available, biased TRBV7-2 usage was examined as a proof of principle. The study was aimed at characterising TR repertoires of small intestinal T cells in active, refractory type I and gluten-free-diet-treated coeliac disease. The full study included approximately 30 patients: some 22 with serologically confirmed coeliac disease and 8 controls with non-small intestinal disorders. The study applied next-generation sequencing of rearranged TRB and TRG CDR3 regions to small intestinal lymphocyte fractions from coeliac and non-coeliac patients. TRB sequencing was successfully performed on samples from under 35 subjects, among which some 22 paired bulk unsorted intraepithelial and lamina propria cell samples were included. The paper's findings and limits, for the study overall: TRB repertoires were largely private; most amino acid sequences were unique to one sample, and V-gene usage did not differ significantly by disease group. High-purity fractions were not obtained when intraepithelial cells were separated from lamina propria cells, so cross-contamination between compartments was possible. Published gliadin-specific TRB sequences turned up in about 45% of the 18 coeliac lamina propria samples, compared with only 1 of 6 controls. Lower clonality than in controls was observed in the TRB and TRG repertoires of active coeliac intraepithelial and lamina propria samples, suggesting that diverse T cells were recruited. The authors judged the approach to be unsuitable for unbiased detection of gliadin-specific T cells, because gliadin-specific T cells are scarce and rarely shared between patients.

This clone showed up just a few times. It has no known antigen specificity. Base qualities are missing; no much larger clone stands one base away. The protocol used for the library was the immunoSEQ multiplex PCR assay. The TR loci were subjected to amplification by multiplexed PCR, for which V gene segments served as targets of the forward primers and J gene segments as targets of the reverse primers. The amplified CDR3 regions were sequenced using the Illumina HiSeq System. Processing in the source paper ran as follows. Closely related reads were merged with a nearest-neighbour algorithm so that PCR and sequencing errors were removed and data were collapsed into unique sequences. Repertoires were summarised in terms of clonality and T cell density, with T cell density defined as TR molecules per amount of genomic DNA input. CDR3 amino acid sequences present in at least 80% of unsorted samples were defined as public TRs and were then tested for differential abundance between coeliac and control samples. Each lamina propria sample was queried against a list of about 200 published gliadin-specific TRB sequences. Kruskal-Wallis tests followed by Dunn post-tests were used to test for differences in clonality and density between disease groups. TCRdb obtained this table from immuneACCESS and retained in-frame rearrangements with V and J assigned. These tables miss some clones; where compared with another copy, unresolved V genes account for less than half of the shortfall, and the remainder is unexplained. The V and J calls and clone size come from that table; D and trimming were worked out from the DNA. For this sample there are under 6,000 clones; approximately 75% appear just once. Just over 5% of the sample belongs to the ten largest clones.

The CDR3 runs 15 residues from the cysteine to the phenylalanine. Only CDR3 DNA remains: 45 bases, in frame from the first base. After removal of 1 base from V and 1 base from J, the junction retains 2 bases not matched to a gene. Looking up the germline V gene (reference sequence) yields CDR1 LNHNV and CDR2 YYDKDF. Aliquots of around 500,000 cells were frozen in DMSO/FBS in liquid nitrogen, and one aliquot per fraction was used for sequencing. Every one of the 30 patients in the study had endoscopy and a small intestinal biopsy. Lamina propria cells were released by collagenase digestion of the biopsy tissue left over after intraepithelial cell isolation. Genomic DNA was extracted from frozen unsorted cell fractions using the Qiagen DNeasy blood extraction kit.

This TCR came from a woman between 18 and 30 years old with active celiac disease. The rearranged segments are TRBV15 and TRBJ2-3, and 7 junction bases match TRBD2. Source material: lamina propria lymphocytes from the gut. What this sample's cell subset or site label stands for: lamina propria cell (LPC) fraction of small intestinal biopsy. The DNA reads as follows: TGTGCCACCAGCAGAGTGCTAGCGGGCACAGATACGCAGTATTTT. The translation is CATSRVLAGTDTQYF.